This paragraph reports one T cell receptor beta chain. Germline CDR1 reads MDHEN; CDR2 reads SYDVKM. Deletions cut 5 bases from V and 4 bases from J, with 16 bases between. CDR3 size: 15 residues. PCR employed 60 Vbeta and 13 Jbeta primers. This table comes from immunoSEQ multiplex PCR, and its TCRdb copy is limited to in-frame clones, with some not included. The sample contains 100,000 or so clones, over 60% of which appear only once. This entry comes from a study of cytomegalovirus exposure and HLA in healthy donors. The J gene is TRBJ2-3, the V gene TRBV28, with TRBD1 as a possible D gene (5 bases). Sequenced: PBMCs. The TCR originated in a middle-aged man in good health and CMV-seropositive. In DNA, the CDR3 is TGTGCCAGCAGTCGACAGACGAAAGCTTCAGATACGCAGTATTTT. Translating it yields CASSRQTKASDTQYF.